This TCR beta chain originates from a study of T cell changes during pregnancy in multiple sclerosis. Sequenced by immunoSEQ multiplex PCR; TCRdb stores in-frame clones only, minus some. The sample lists about 28,000 clones; nearly 90% were seen once. The CDR3 runs to 13 residues. CDR1 is MNHEY, CDR2 SVGAGI, per germline. V was pared by 6 bases and J by 8 bases, with 14 bases between. The chain is built from TRBV6-5 and TRBJ2-1; weak D call: TRBD2 (7 bases). The receptor comes from a female donor with multiple sclerosis, enrolled in a pregnancy study. Source: CD4+ T cells from peripheral blood mononuclear cells, taken in the second trimester of pregnancy. CDR3 region: CASRDQGRDEQFF. The CDR3, as DNA: TGTGCCAGCAGAGACCAGGGGAGGGATGAGCAGTTCTTC.